This record concerns one TCR beta chain sequence. As yet, its antigen is unknown. This sample was included in a study of T cell responses to AZD1222 COVID-19 vaccine. Points from the study as a whole: Seropositive AZD1222 recipients at baseline numbered only five or six. Females outnumbered males among donors, who were mostly white British; clonal diversity was possibly underestimated. Distributed over spike, vaccine-associated CD4 TCRs predominated at 160-218 and 743-854.

The repertoire was sequenced with immunoSEQ multiplex PCR; TCRdb's copy has only in-frame clones and lacks some. The sample carries approximately 170,000 clones, around 90% recorded once. Per germline, CDR1 SGHRS and CDR2 YFSETQ. The CDR3 spans 15 residues. The V gene lost 3 bases and the J gene lost 5 bases, with 17 bases spanning the gap. The sequence derives from an adult who received the AZD1222 COVID-19 vaccine. Sample: peripheral blood, taken 28 days after the second AZD1222 dose. The chain carries TRBV5-1 and TRBJ2-5; D possibly uses TRBD1 or TRBD2 (6 bases each). The CDR3 protein is CASSSAGARGETQYF. CDR3 in DNA: TGCGCCAGCAGCTCAGCAGGGGCCCGGGGGGAGACCCAGTACTTC.